This T cell receptor (beta chain) was sequenced in a study of shared clonotypes between healthy human individuals (dated by TCRdb to the early 2020s). Study-wide context: Three men and a couple of women, aged 18 to 49 years, made up the cohort. To estimate repertoire size and how much clonotypes are shared between individuals, the study performed deep sequencing of blood TCR repertoires from a few healthy adults. Libraries were prepared and TCR repertoires were sequenced by different laboratories using diverse techniques, in order to increase sequencing depth and limit assay-specific biases. Per donor, leukapheresis produced somewhere between about 0.8 and 9 billion PBMCs. Study-wide conclusions, independent of this receptor: Sampling was restricted to blood, and TCR repertoires in tissue are likely to differ from TCR repertoires in blood. Because the study included a small number of donors, the genetic and exposure-history diversity represented was limited. Pairwise subsampling led to the expectation that sequencing depth would affect the degree of clonotype sharing among donors.

Healthy HIV-negative adults with no recently reported acute infections or vaccinations were included as donors. Only Caucasian adults living in Nashville, Tennessee, USA were represented among the donors. In the unsorted samples, approximately 82 million PBMCs were counted, and genomic DNA was extracted using the QIAamp DNA Blood Mini kit. Blood was obtained by leukapheresis, after which PBMCs were separated by Ficoll-Histopaque density gradient centrifugation and cryopreserved in liquid nitrogen vapor phase. Using the deep immunoSEQ assay, TCR CDR3 regions were amplified from genomic DNA by multiplex PCR. Extracted genomic DNA from each cell subset was distributed evenly across all wells of several immunoSEQ 96-well plates, and each plate was treated as a replicate. Each replicate PCR for unsorted PBMC received about 310 ng genomic DNA, equal to approximately 30,000 T cell genomes. Ten immunoSEQ deep assay plates were used to sequence the unsorted PBMC genomic DNA. Purified libraries were measured with a Qubit 3.0 fluorometer, size-checked on a Bioanalyzer 2100, and measured again with the KAPA Library Quantification kit. Every immunoSEQ 96-well plate was sequenced on a separate single-read 150-cycle Illumina NextSeq 550 flow cell. The published analysis was carried out like this. Because the immunoSEQ output included only junctional sequences and no quality scores, the filtering could not be the same as the filtering used for full-length reads. To assign V/J genes and CDR3, sequences were annotated using PyIR, a Python wrapper for IgBLAST v1.9, with IMGT germline references. Reads with weak V/J assignments (E-value above 1e-6), missing CDR3, stop codons, out-of-frame junctions, or ambiguous translated residues were removed. V3J clonotypes were defined by identical inferred V gene, J gene, and CDR3 amino acid sequence. Percentage overlap between repertoires was computed as shared unique clonotypes divided by the size of the smaller repertoire. Three approaches were used to assess repertoire richness: RTK rarefaction, the Chao1 estimator, and Recon v2.1 estimates of unobserved clonotypes. TCRdb carries this immuneACCESS record with in-frame sequences only. Its versions omit some clonotypes, under half of them owing to an unresolved V gene in the studies checked, with the rest unexplained. Clone size and V and J calls were adopted from that table, with D and trimming inferred from the DNA. Recorded for this sample are about half a million clones; around 75% of them occurred a single time. 13% of the sample lies in the top ten.

To note about this clone: Its target antigen remains unknown. Base qualities were left out, and no much larger clone turns up one base away.

CDR1 is given as SGDLS and CDR2 as YYNGEE, both from the germline V gene. The CDR3 starts with the cysteine, ends with the phenylalanine, and has 14 residues. Of all the DNA, just the CDR3 is kept, 42 bases in frame from base 1. Deletion took 7 bases off V and 7 bases off J, with a span of 15 bases between the germline ends. What was sequenced was PBMCs. This TCR was sampled from a woman in her thirties or forties in good health. Some clones in this sample may be carry-over from other donors' samples. This chain is built from TRBV9 and TRBJ1-6; no D gene call is confident. CDR3 loop: CASGSNLGNSPLHF. Read as DNA, the sequence is TGTGCCAGCGGCAGTAACTTAGGGAATTCACCCCTCCACTTT.